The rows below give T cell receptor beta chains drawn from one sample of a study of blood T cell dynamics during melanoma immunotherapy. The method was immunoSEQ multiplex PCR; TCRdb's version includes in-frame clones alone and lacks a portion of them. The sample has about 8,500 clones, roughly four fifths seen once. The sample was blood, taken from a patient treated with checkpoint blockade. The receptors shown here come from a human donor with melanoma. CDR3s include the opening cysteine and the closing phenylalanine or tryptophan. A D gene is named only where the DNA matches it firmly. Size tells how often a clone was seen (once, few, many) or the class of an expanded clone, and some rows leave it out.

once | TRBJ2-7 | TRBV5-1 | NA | CASSLDGQRSEQYF | TGCGCCAGCAGCTTGGATGGACAAAGGAGCGAGCAGTACTTC
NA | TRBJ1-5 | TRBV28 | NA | CASSLSIGLGSSNQPQHF | TGTGCCAGCAGTTTATCCATCGGTTTGGGGTCTAGCAATCAGCCCCAGCATTTT
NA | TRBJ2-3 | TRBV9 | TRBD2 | CASSYERGRTDTQYF | TGTGCCAGCAGTTACGAGCGGGGGAGGACAGATACGCAGTATTTT
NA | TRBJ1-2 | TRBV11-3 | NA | CASRPLFDTDGYTF | TGTGCCAGCAGGCCCCTGTTTGACACAGATGGCTACACCTTC
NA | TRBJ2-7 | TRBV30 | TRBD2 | CAWTSGGYEQYF | TGTGCCTGGACTAGCGGGGGGTACGAGCAGTACTTC
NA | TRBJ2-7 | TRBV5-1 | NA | CASSSAYEQYF | TGCGCCAGCAGCTCGGCCTACGAGCAGTACTTC
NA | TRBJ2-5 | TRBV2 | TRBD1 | CASSGPGGKTQYF | TGTGCCAGCAGTGGACCAGGGGGCAAGACCCAGTACTTC
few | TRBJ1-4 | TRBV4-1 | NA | CASSQGVANEKLFF | TGCGCCAGCAGCCAAGGGGTGGCAAATGAAAAACTGTTTTTT
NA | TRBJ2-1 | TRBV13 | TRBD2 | CASSYGTSSYNEQFF | TGTGCCAGCAGTTACGGGACTAGCAGCTACAATGAGCAGTTCTTC
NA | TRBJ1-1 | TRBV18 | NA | CASYEAMNTEAFF | TGTGCCAGTTACGAGGCTATGAACACTGAAGCTTTCTTT
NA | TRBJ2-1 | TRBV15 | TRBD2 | CATRLAGVHEQFF | TGTGCCACCAGACTAGCGGGAGTCCATGAGCAGTTCTTC
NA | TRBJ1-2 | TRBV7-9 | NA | CASSLEGGEGYTF | TGTGCCAGCAGCTTAGAGGGGGGAGAAGGCTACACCTTC
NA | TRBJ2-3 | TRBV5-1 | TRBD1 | CASSPTGHTDTQYF | TGCGCCAGCAGCCCGACAGGGCACACAGATACGCAGTATTTT
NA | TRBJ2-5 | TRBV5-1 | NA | CASSPRSGTVYQETQYF | TGCGCCAGCAGCCCTCGATCAGGGACTGTTTACCAAGAGACCCAGTACTTC
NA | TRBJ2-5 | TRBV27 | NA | CASSYSWGETQYF | TGTGCCAGCAGTTACTCCTGGGGGGAGACCCAGTACTTC
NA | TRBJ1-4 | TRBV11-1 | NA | CASSLVGGGEKLFF | TGTGCCAGCAGCTTAGTAGGCGGGGGGGAAAAACTGTTTTTT
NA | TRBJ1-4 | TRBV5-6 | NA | CASSSPGTAGEKLFF | TGTGCCAGCAGCTCTCCCGGGACGGCGGGGGAAAAACTGTTTTTT
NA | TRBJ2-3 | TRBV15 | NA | CATSRDHGGTDTQYF | TGTGCCACCAGCAGAGATCATGGGGGGACGGATACGCAGTATTTT
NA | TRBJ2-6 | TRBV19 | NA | CASSIGRSGANVLTF | TGTGCCAGTAGTATAGGACGCTCTGGGGCCAACGTCCTGACTTTC
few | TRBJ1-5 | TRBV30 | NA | CAWSSAGRGQPQHF | TGTGCCTGGTCAAGCGCAGGGAGGGGTCAGCCCCAGCATTTT
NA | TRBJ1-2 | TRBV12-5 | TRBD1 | CASGAWEGTGNYYGYTF | TGTGCTAGTGGTGCCTGGGAAGGGACAGGGAATTACTATGGCTACACCTTC
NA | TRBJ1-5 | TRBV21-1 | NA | CASSASPEGGAGNQPQHF | TGTGCCAGCAGCGCCTCCCCTGAGGGGGGGGCGGGCAATCAGCCCCAGCATTTT
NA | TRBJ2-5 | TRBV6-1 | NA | CASSESETQYF | TGTGCCAGCAGTGAGTCGGAGACCCAGTACTTC
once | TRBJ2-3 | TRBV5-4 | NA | CASSTDRSPLGTDTQYF | TGTGCCAGCAGCACCGACAGGTCCCCACTCGGCACAGATACGCAGTATTTT
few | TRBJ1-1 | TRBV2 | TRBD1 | CASSSMDRGTEAFF | TGTGCCAGCAGTAGTATGGACAGGGGCACTGAAGCTTTCTTT
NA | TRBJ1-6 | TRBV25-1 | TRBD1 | CASSERQGNSPLHF | TGTGCCAGCAGTGAGCGACAGGGGAATTCACCCCTCCACTTT
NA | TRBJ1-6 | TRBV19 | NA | CASSRRTENYNSPLHF | TGTGCCAGTAGTAGGCGGACAGAAAACTATAATTCACCCCTCCACTTT
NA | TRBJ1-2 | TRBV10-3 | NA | CAISVNRADYGYTF | TGTGCCATCAGTGTAAACAGGGCCGACTATGGCTACACCTTC
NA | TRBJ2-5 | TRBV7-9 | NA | CASSYAERVGETQYF | TGTGCCAGCAGCTACGCAGAGCGGGTGGGGGAGACCCAGTACTTC
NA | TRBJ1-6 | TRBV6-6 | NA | CASSYVESPLHF | TGTGCCAGCAGTTACGTGGAGTCACCCCTCCACTTT
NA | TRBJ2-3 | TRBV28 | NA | CASSLRTDTQYF | TGTGCCAGCAGTTTAAGGACAGATACGCAGTATTTT
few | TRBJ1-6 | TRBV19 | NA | CASSISPRPDNSPLHF | TGTGCCAGTAGTATAAGTCCTCGACCTGATAATTCACCCCTCCACTTT
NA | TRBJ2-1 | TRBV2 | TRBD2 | CASSDDTTSGTYNEQFF | TGTGCCAGCAGTGACGACACTACTAGCGGTACCTACAATGAGCAGTTCTTC
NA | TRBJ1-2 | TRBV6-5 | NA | CASSYYGYTF | TGTGCCAGCAGTTATTATGGCTACACCTTC
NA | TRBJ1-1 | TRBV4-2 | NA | CASSRMGTEAFF | TGTGCCAGCAGCCGGATGGGTACTGAAGCTTTCTTT
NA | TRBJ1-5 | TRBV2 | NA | CASSEVTGRIPPQHF | TGTGCCAGCAGTGAAGTAACAGGGCGAATCCCGCCCCAGCATTTT
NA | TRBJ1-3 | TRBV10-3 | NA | CATSPGRNSGNTIYF | TGTGCCACTAGCCCTGGGAGGAACTCTGGAAACACCATATATTTT
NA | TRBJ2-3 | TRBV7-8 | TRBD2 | CASSGVGLDTDTQYF | TGTGCCAGCAGCGGAGTGGGACTAGACACAGATACGCAGTATTTT
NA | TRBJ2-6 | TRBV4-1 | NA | CASSQGSGTGANVLTF | TGCGCCAGCAGCCAAGGATCTGGGACTGGGGCCAACGTCCTGACTTTC
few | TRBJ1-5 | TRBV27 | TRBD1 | CASAGQGSTQPQHF | TGTGCCAGCGCCGGACAGGGTTCCACTCAGCCCCAGCATTTT
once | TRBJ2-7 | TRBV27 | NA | CASSLGRGDYEQYF | TGTGCCAGCAGTTTAGGACGGGGAGACTACGAGCAGTACTTC
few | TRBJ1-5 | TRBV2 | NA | CASSEGGDVRHF | TGTGCCAGCAGTGAGGGAGGGGACGTCCGGCATTTT
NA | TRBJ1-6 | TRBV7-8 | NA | CASSRTAQPLHF | TGTGCCAGCAGTCGGACAGCCCAACCCCTCCACTTT
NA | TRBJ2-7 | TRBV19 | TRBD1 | CASSIGDRVSYEQYF | TGTGCCAGTAGTATCGGGGACAGAGTCTCCTACGAGCAGTACTTC
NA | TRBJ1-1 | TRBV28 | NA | CASSLRRGSGGNTEAFF | TGTGCCAGCAGTTTAAGGCGTGGGTCCGGGGGCAACACTGAAGCTTTCTTT
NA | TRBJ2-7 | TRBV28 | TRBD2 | CASSLPAGLGSYEQYF | TGTGCCAGCAGCTTACCCGCGGGACTAGGCTCCTACGAGCAGTACTTC
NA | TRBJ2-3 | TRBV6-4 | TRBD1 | CASSDGQDTDTQYF | TGTGCCAGCAGTGACGGACAGGACACAGATACGCAGTATTTT
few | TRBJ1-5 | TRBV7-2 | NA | CASSLAGHQPQHF | TGTGCCAGCAGCTTAGCGGGGCACCAGCCCCAGCATTTT
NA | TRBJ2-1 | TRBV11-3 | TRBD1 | CASSRRTGGSIEQFF | TGTGCCAGCAGCCGGCGGACAGGGGGGTCCATTGAGCAGTTCTTC
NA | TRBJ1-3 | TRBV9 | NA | CASSRDPGNTIYF | TGTGCCAGCAGTCGGGACCCGGGAAACACCATATATTTT
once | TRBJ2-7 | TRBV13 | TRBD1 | CASSPQGGSGIRDEQYF | TGTGCCAGCAGCCCACAGGGGGGATCGGGGATTCGCGACGAGCAGTACTTC
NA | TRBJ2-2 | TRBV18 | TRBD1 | CASSPPWTGTGELFF | TGTGCCAGCTCACCACCGTGGACAGGTACCGGGGAGCTGTTTTTT
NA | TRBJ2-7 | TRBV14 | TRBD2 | CASGRGVYEQYF | TGTGCCAGCGGGCGGGGGGTCTACGAGCAGTACTTC
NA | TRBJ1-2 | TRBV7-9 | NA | CASTPSLRSPYYGYTF | TGTGCCAGCACCCCGAGTTTGCGGTCGCCCTACTATGGCTACACCTTC
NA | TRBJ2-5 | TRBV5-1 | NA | CASSPGVVGETQYF | TGCGCCAGCAGCCCCGGAGTAGTCGGGGAGACCCAGTACTTC
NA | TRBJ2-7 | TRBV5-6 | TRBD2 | CASSLYPGGAPATYEQYF | TGTGCCAGCAGCTTGTACCCCGGGGGGGCTCCCGCTACCTACGAGCAGTACTTC
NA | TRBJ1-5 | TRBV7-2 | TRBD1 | CASSLAPNRGSNQPQHF | TGTGCCAGCAGCTTAGCGCCCAACAGGGGCAGCAATCAGCCCCAGCATTTT
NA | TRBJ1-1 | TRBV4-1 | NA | CASSQEGGAIEAFF | TGCGCCAGCAGCCAAGAAGGTGGGGCAATTGAAGCTTTCTTT
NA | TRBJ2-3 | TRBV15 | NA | CATSREGSTDTQYF | TGTGCCACCAGCAGAGAGGGGAGCACAGATACGCAGTATTTT